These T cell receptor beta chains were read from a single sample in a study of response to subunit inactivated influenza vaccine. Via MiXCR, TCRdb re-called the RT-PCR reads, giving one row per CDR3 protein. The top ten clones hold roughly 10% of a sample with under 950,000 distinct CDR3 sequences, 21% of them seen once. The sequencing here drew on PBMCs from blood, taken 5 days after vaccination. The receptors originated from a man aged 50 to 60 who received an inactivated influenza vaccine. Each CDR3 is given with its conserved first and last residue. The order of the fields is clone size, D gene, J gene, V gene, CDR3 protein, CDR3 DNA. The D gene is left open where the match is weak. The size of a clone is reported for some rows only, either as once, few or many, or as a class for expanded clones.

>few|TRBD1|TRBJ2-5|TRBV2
CASTPGQGVQETQYF
TGTGCCAGCACTCCAGGGCAGGGGGTGCAAGAGACCCAGTACTTC
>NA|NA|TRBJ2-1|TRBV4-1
CTSSRLLGDNEQFF
TGCACCAGCAGCCGACTTCTGGGGGACAATGAGCAGTTCTTC
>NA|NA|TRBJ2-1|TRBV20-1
CSAVGASSYNEQFF
TGCAGTGCTGTAGGAGCGAGCTCCTACAATGAGCAGTTCTTC
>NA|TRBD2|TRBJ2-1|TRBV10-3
CAISRLADIPSSYNEQFF
TGTGCCATCAGTCGACTAGCCGATATCCCTAGCTCCTACAATGAGCAGTTCTTC
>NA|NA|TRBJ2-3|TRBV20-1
CSARDGGRQWASPYTQYF
TGCAGTGCTAGAGACGGGGGGCGGCAGTGGGCGTCTCCGTATACGCAGTATTTT
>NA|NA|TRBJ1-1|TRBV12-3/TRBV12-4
CASSFVTVREAFF
TGTGCCAGCAGTTTCGTCACCGTTCGTGAAGCTTTCTTT
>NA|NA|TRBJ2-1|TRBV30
CAWSRDPSSYNEQFF
TGTGCCTGGAGCAGGGATCCTTCCTCCTACAATGAGCAGTTCTTC
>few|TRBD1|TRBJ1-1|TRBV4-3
CASSQGQAMNTEAFF
TGCGCCAGCAGCCAGGGACAGGCAATGAACACTGAAGCTTTCTTT
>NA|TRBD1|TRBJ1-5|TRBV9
CASSTHNRDREGNQPQHF
TGTGCCAGCAGCACGCACAACCGGGACAGGGAGGGCAATCAGCCCCAGCATTTT
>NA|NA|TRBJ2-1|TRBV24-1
CATSDFSQGGRNEQFF
TGTGCCACCAGTGATTTCTCCCAGGGGGGACGGAATGAGCAGTTCTTC
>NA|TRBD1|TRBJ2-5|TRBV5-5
CASSNAGQGLGETQYF
TGTGCCAGCAGCAATGCGGGACAGGGATTAGGTGAGACCCAGTACTTC
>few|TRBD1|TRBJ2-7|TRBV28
CASRTGAGIGQYF
TGTGCCAGCAGAACAGGGGCAGGGATCGGGCAGTACTTC
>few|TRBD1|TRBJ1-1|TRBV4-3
CASSQEPGGAAEAFF
TGCGCCAGCAGCCAAGAACCAGGGGGCGCCGCTGAAGCTTTCTTT
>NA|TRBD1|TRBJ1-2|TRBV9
CASSVRDRAYGYTF
TGTGCCAGCAGCGTGCGGGACAGGGCCTATGGCTACACCTTC
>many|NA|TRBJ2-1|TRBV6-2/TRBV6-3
CASSYSRGRAYSYNEQFF
TGTGCCAGCAGTTACTCGCGGGGGCGGGCCTACTCCTACAATGAGCAGTTCTTC
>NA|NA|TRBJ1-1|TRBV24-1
CATSDHRTGNTEAFF
TGTGCCACCAGTGACCACCGGACTGGGAACACTGAAGCTTTCTTT
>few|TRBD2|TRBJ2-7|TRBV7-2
CASSPREGPYEQYF
TGTGCCAGCAGCCCCCGGGAGGGCCCCTACGAGCAGTACTTC
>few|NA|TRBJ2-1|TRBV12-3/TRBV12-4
CASSFGQLAEQFF
TGTGCCAGCAGTTTTGGCCAGCTCGCCGAGCAGTTCTTC
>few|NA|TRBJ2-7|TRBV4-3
CASSQDRYGSYEQYF
TGCGCCAGCAGCCAAGATCGCTACGGGTCCTACGAGCAGTACTTC
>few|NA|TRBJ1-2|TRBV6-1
CASRGTDEGYGYTF
TGTGCCAGCAGAGGGACGGACGAGGGCTATGGCTACACCTTC
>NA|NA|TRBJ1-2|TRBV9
CASKGDNYGYTF
TGTGCCAGCAAGGGCGACAACTATGGCTACACCTTC
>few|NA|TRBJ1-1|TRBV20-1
CGQPRGGTEAFF
TGCGGCCAGCCCAGGGGAGGGACTGAAGCTTTCTTT
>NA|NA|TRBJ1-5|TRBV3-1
CASSPNRAQPQHF
TGTGCCAGCAGCCCAAACAGGGCTCAGCCCCAGCATTTT
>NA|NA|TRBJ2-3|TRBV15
CATSRQTRNTQYF
TGTGCCACCAGCAGACAAACTAGGAACACGCAGTATTTT